This entry describes one T cell receptor beta chain. This receptor's antigen is unknown. Base-call qualities are not available, and no considerably larger clone is one nucleotide away. The record originates from a study of T cell responses to AZD1222 COVID-19 vaccine (dated by TCRdb to 2020 to 2023). A note on the overall study: Because spike-specific TCR depth and breadth did not differ between the two schedules, AZD1222 recipients who got a second dose at roughly 4 weeks were pooled with those who got a second dose at roughly 12 weeks. Trial participants were enrolled by age into subgroups of 18-55, 56-69 and 70-plus years, and 148, 28 and 57 TCR-sequenced participants, respectively, were included in these subgroups. A total of more than 230 trial participants underwent TCR sequencing, of whom some 210 received two doses of AZD1222 and around 26 received two doses of the MenACWY control vaccine. The research as a whole found: Conclusions about previously exposed vaccinees are limited, since just a handful of AZD1222 recipients were seropositive for SARS-CoV-2 at baseline. CD4 TCRs associated with the vaccine covered the entire spike protein, and the dominant responses were in regions 160-218 and 743-854. Reportedly, close to half of the unique spike-specific TCRs recognized epitopes lying outside the regions that are mutated in the B.1.351 and B.1.1.7 variants. Most participants were white British and females outnumbered males, and the authors suggested that clonal diversity may have been underestimated. The 56-69-year group was small, and its depth increase did not reach significance, likely because of low power. After two AZD1222 doses, spike-specific TCR breadth and depth were significantly higher than at day 0 and than in MenACWY recipients. No day 14 peak-response samples were available, so repertoires were characterized only after the peak T cell response.

From a lookup of the germline V gene, CDR1 and CDR2 are MGHRA and YSYEKL. Reading from cysteine to phenylalanine, the CDR3 counts 16 amino acids. This entry keeps only the CDR3 DNA: 48 bases, framed from base 1. The junction shows trimming of 3 bases on V and 4 bases on J, plus 18 bases between the germline ends. The CDR3 regions of human TCRbeta chains were analyzed by immunosequencing. On the authors' methods: Repertoire TCRs were checked for matches against a reference library of SARS-CoV-2-specific TCRs that had been generated using the MIRA antigen-specificity platform. Breadth was defined as the fraction of unique TCRs that were SARS-CoV-2-associated. Depth was defined as the fraction of total T cells that were SARS-CoV-2-associated. Each spike-specific TCR was assigned to its reactive spike region and to a CD4 or CD8 class using the MIRA data. Log10-transformed breadth and depth values were compared by one-way ANOVA with Sidak's multiple comparisons tests. Held by TCRdb, this immuneACCESS table contains in-frame sequences only and omits some clones. Under half of the omission traces to an unresolved V gene where checked; the cause of the rest is unknown. D and trimming were read from the DNA, whereas the V and J calls and clone size are those reported in that table. Present in this sample are 100,000 to 150,000 clones, over 75% of which were seen just once. The top ten clones comprise roughly a tenth of the sample.

The meaning of the sample's time point label: baseline before first vaccination. Vaccinee samples came from UK trials COV001 and COV002, including a single-blind randomized controlled phase 2/3 trial of AZD1222 (ChAdOx1 nCoV-19) in healthy adults. Trial participant PBMC samples were collected at day 0 and day 28 after the second dose for TCRbeta chain sequencing. The sequence was obtained from an adult in good health. The chain is encoded by TRBV4-1 joined to TRBJ1-2, with no D gene named confidently. This specimen consisted of peripheral blood, obtained on day 0 of AZD1222 vaccination. At the DNA level, the sequence is TGCGCCAGCAGCCAGGTCCCTCCGGCCAGAAGCTATGGCTACACCTTC. Translated, it reads CASSQVPPARSYGYTF.